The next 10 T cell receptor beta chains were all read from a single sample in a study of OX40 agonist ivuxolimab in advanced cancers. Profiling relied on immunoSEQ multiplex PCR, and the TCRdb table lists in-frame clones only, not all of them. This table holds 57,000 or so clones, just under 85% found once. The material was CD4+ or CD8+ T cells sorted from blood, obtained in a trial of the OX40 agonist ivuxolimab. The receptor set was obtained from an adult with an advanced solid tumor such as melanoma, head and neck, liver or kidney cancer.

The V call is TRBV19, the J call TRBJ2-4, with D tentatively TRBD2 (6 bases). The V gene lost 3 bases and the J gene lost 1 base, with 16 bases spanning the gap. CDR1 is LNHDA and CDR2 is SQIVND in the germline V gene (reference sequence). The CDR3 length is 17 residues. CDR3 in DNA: TGTGCCAGTAGTATCCCCTTATCGGGGGTCGCCAAAAACATTCAGTACTTC. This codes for CASSIPLSGVAKNIQYF.

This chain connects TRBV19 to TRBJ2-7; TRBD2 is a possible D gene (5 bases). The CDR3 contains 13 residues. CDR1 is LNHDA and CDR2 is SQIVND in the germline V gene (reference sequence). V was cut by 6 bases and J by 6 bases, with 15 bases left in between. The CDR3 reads CASSSRRELEQYF. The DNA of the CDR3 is TGTGCCAGTAGCAGCCGCCGGGAACTCGAGCAGTACTTC.

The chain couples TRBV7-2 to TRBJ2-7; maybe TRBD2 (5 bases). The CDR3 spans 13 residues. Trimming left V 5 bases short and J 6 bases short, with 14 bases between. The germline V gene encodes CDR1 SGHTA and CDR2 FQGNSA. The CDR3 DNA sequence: TGTGCCAGCAGCGCGCCCACTAGTCTCGAGCAGTACTTC. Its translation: CASSAPTSLEQYF.

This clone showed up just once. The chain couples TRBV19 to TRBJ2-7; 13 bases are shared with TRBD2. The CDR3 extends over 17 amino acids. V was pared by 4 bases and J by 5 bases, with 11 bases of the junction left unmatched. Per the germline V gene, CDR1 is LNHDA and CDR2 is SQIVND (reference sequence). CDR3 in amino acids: CASSNRSPGLAGHEQYF. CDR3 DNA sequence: TGTGCCAGTAGTAACCGGAGCCCGGGACTAGCGGGGCACGAGCAGTACTTC.

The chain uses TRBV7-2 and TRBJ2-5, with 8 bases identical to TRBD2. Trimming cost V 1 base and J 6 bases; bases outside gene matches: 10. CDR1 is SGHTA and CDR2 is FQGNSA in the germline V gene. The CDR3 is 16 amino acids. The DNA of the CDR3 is TGTGCCAGCAGCTTAGTCCTCGGGGGGGGGCCGAAGACCCAGTACTTC. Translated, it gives CASSLVLGGGPKTQYF. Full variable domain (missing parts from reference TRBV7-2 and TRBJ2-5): GAGVSQSPSNKVTEKGKDVELRCDPISGHTALYWYRQSLGQGLEFLIYFQGNSAPDKSGLPSDRFSAERTGGSVSTLTIQRTQQEDSAVYLCASSLVLGGGPKTQYFGPGTRLLVL.

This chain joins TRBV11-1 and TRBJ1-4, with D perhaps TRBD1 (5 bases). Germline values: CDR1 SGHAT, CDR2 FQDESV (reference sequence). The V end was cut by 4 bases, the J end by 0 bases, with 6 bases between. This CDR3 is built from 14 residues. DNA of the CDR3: TGTGCCAGCAGCTCAGGGTCAACTAATGAAAAACTGTTTTTT. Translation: CASSSGSTNEKLFF.

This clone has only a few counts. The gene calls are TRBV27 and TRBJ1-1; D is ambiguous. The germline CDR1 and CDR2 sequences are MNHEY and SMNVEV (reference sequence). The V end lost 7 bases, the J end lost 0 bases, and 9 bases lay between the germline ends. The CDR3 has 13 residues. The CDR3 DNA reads TGTGCCAGCAAACGCAGCTTGAACACTGAAGCTTTCTTT. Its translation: CASKRSLNTEAFF.

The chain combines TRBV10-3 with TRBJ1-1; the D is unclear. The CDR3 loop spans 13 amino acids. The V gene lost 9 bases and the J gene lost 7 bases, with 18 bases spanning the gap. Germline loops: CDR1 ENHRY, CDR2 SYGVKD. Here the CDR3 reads CAINKTRPSEAFF. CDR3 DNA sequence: TGTGCCATAAATAAGACCCGACCCAGTGAAGCTTTCTTT.

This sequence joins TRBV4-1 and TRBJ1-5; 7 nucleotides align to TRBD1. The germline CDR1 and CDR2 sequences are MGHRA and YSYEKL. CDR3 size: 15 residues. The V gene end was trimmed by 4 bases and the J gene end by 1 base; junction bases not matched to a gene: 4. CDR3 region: CASSREGQSNQPQHF. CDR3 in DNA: TGCGCCAGCAGCCGAGAGGGACAGAGCAATCAGCCCCAGCATTTT.

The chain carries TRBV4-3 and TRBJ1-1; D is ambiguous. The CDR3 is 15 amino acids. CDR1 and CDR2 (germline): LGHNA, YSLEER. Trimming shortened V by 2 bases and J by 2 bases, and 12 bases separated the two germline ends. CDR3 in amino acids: CASSQFPGDNTEAFF. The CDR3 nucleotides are TGCGCCAGCAGCCAATTCCCTGGGGATAACACTGAAGCTTTCTTT.